This is a list of T cell receptor beta chains from one sample in a study of shared clonotypes between healthy human individuals. Sequencing was performed with immunoSEQ multiplex PCR; in TCRdb, only in-frame clones are kept and a portion is missing. The sample lists some 350,000 clones; around 74% were seen once. Sequencing was done on a sample of memory CD4+ T cells sorted from blood. These receptors originate from a man aged 25 to 45 in good health. CDR3s include the opening cysteine and the closing phenylalanine or tryptophan. D genes are given only for firm matches. Part of the rows lack a size; the others show once, few, many or a class for expanded clones.

j_call,cdr3_length,clone_size,v_call,d_call,cdr3_nt,cdr3_aa
TRBJ2-1,13,NA,TRBV7-3,NA,TGTGCCAGCAGCTCGGACAGATACAATGAGCAGTTCTTC,CASSSDRYNEQFF
TRBJ2-5,15,NA,TRBV7-2,NA,TGTGCCAGCAGCTTAGGACCGGGGGCTGGAGAGACCCAGTACTTC,CASSLGPGAGETQYF
TRBJ2-2,14,few,TRBV29-1,NA,TGCAGCGTTGAGGCAGGGGCGGGCACCGGGGAGCTGTTTTTT,CSVEAGAGTGELFF
TRBJ1-5,13,many,TRBV2,NA,TGTGCCAGCAGACAACATAGCAATCAGCCCCAGCATTTT,CASRQHSNQPQHF
TRBJ1-2,16,NA,TRBV15,NA,TGTGCCACCAGCAGAGGGGGGACGGCAACTAACTATGGCTACACCTTC,CATSRGGTATNYGYTF
TRBJ2-2,15,NA,TRBV19,TRBD1,TGTGCCAGTAGTCCGGGACAGGAGAACACCGGGGAGCTGTTTTTT,CASSPGQENTGELFF
TRBJ2-7,15,many,TRBV7-6,TRBD1,TGTGCCAGCAGCCGTAGCGCGACAGGGGCCTACGAGCAGTACTTC,CASSRSATGAYEQYF
TRBJ1-3,13,NA,TRBV7-2,NA,TGTGCCAGCAGCTCTGTCAGAGGAAACACCATATATTTT,CASSSVRGNTIYF
TRBJ2-1,11,NA,TRBV20-1,NA,TGCGGGGCGTTCTCCTACAATGAGCAGTTCTTC,CGAFSYNEQFF
TRBJ2-1,13,NA,TRBV19,NA,TGTGCCAGTAGTACCCAAAGAGACACAGAGCAGTTCTTC,CASSTQRDTEQFF
TRBJ2-1,17,NA,TRBV9,TRBD2,TGTGCCAGCAGCCCAATTATCGGGACTAGCTCCTACAATGAGCAGTTCTTC,CASSPIIGTSSYNEQFF
TRBJ1-2,14,few,TRBV4-1,NA,TGCGCCAGCAGCCCACAGGGCCGAGGCTCTGGCTACACCTTC,CASSPQGRGSGYTF
TRBJ1-2,14,NA,TRBV19,TRBD1,TGTGCCAGTAGGAAGGACAGGGGGCCCTATGGCTACACCTTC,CASRKDRGPYGYTF